Below, 18 T cell receptor beta chains from the same sample are listed, as sequenced in a study of cytomegalovirus exposure and HLA in healthy donors. PCR primers comprised 60 Vbeta and 13 Jbeta primers. The assay was immunoSEQ multiplex PCR, and TCRdb's table has in-frame clones only and misses some. Among 160,000 or so clones listed, about 80% were seen once. The sequenced sample consisted of PBMCs. Receptor source: a man aged 25 to 40 in good health and CMV-seronegative.

The rearrangement uses TRBV9 and TRBJ2-7; 13 bases line up with TRBD2. The V gene's germline CDR1 is SGDLS and CDR2 YYNGEE. CDR3 length: 15 residues. V gave up 3 bases and J gave up 3 bases; unmatched junction bases: 3. CDR3 protein: CASSAGTSGIYEQYF. The CDR3 coding sequence is TGTGCCAGCAGCGCCGGGACTAGCGGGATCTACGAGCAGTACTTC.

V is TRBV9 and J is TRBJ2-7; 9 positions match TRBD1. This CDR3 is built from 16 residues. CDR1 SGDLS and CDR2 YYNGEE come from the germline V gene. The V gene end was trimmed by 3 bases and the J gene end by 2 bases; junction bases not matched to a gene: 9. Here the CDR3 reads CASSESGQGWAYEQYF. The CDR3 DNA reads TGTGCCAGCAGCGAGAGCGGACAGGGGTGGGCCTACGAGCAGTACTTC. Full variable domain (rest looked up from reference TRBV9 and TRBJ2-7): DSGVTQTPKHLITATGQRVTLRCSPRSGDLSVYWYQQSLDQGLQFLIQYYNGEERAKGNILERFSAQQFPDLHSELNLSSLELGDSALYFCASSESGQGWAYEQYFGPGTRLTVT.

The chain is built from TRBV7-9 and TRBJ2-5; the match to TRBD2 covers 8 bases. CDR1 and CDR2 (germline): SEHNR, FQNEAQ (reference sequence). The CDR3 length is 15 residues. The V and J ends lost 3 bases and 1 base, in that order; junction bases with no gene match: 4. CDR3 region: CASSFWSGSQETQYF. The CDR3 nucleotides are TGTGCCAGCAGCTTTTGGAGCGGGAGCCAAGAGACCCAGTACTTC.

V and J are TRBV25-1 and TRBJ2-1; 13 positions match TRBD2. The CDR3 contains 14 residues. The germline V gene encodes CDR1 MGHDK and CDR2 SYGVNS. Germline trimming cut 7 bases from V and 9 bases from J; bases unmatched to any gene: 6. The CDR3 protein is CASTPGLAGSEQFF. DNA of the CDR3: TGTGCCAGCACACCGGGACTAGCGGGAAGTGAGCAGTTCTTC. Drawing the rest from reference TRBV25-1 and TRBJ2-1, the complete variable domain is EADIYQTPRYLVIGTGKKITLECSQTMGHDKMYWYQQDPGMELHLIHYSYGVNSTEKGDLSSESTVSRIRTEHFPLTLESARPSHTSQYLCASTPGLAGSEQFFGPGTRLTVL.

This clone was counted a single time. V and J are TRBV18 and TRBJ1-1, with TRBD1 identical over 10 bases. This CDR3 is 14 amino acids long. Trimming cost V 4 bases and J 1 base; bases outside gene matches: 0. The germline V gene encodes CDR1 KGHSH and CDR2 LQKENI. CDR3 residues: CASSRDRGNTEAFF. In DNA, the CDR3 is TGTGCCAGCTCACGGGACAGGGGGAACACTGAAGCTTTCTTT.

V and J are TRBV7-2 and TRBJ2-1; tentatively, D is TRBD1 (6 bases). Germline V gene sequence: CDR1 SGHTA, CDR2 FQGNSA. There are 15 residues in the CDR3. V lost 6 bases and J lost 0, with 12 bases in between. CDR3 nucleotide sequence: TGTGCCAGCAGGCAGGACAGTGGCTCCTACAATGAGCAGTTCTTC. Translation gives CASRQDSGSYNEQFF.

The chain joins TRBV6-1 to TRBJ2-2, with TRBD2 matching 8 bases. The V and J ends lost 2 bases and 7 bases, in that order; junction bases with no gene match: 0. Germline V gene sequence: CDR1 MNHNS, CDR2 SASEGT. CDR3 length: 13 amino acids. The CDR3 protein is CASSERGGGELFF. The CDR3 DNA follows: TGTGCCAGCAGTGAACGGGGGGGCGGGGAGCTGTTTTTT.

The chain combines TRBV30 with TRBJ2-3; 7 nucleotides line up with TRBD1. This CDR3 has 12 residues. V shed 3 bases and J 4 bases; nucleotides not matched to a gene: 1. Germline CDR1 is GTSNPN and CDR2 is SVGIG (reference sequence). The CDR3 reads CAWSTGADTQYF. CDR3 nucleotide sequence: TGTGCCTGGAGCACAGGGGCAGATACGCAGTATTTT. Filled out from reference TRBV30 and TRBJ2-3, the complete variable domain reads SQTIHQWPATLVQPVGSPLSLECTVEGTSNPNLYWYRQAAGRGLQLLFYSVGIGQISSEVPQNLSASRPQDRQFILSSKKLLLSDSGFYLCAWSTGADTQYFGPGTRLTVL.

In this sample, this clone turned up a few times. The genes are TRBV30 and TRBJ1-2; D possibly corresponds to TRBD1 (6 bases). Between the trimmed V and J ends, which lost 0 bases and 7 bases, there was a span of 12 bases. CDR3 length equals 13 residues. From germline, CDR1 is GTSNPN and CDR2 SVGIG (reference sequence). The CDR3 sequence: CAWSVITGLGYTF. The CDR3 DNA reads as TGTGCCTGGAGTGTAATTACAGGGCTTGGCTACACCTTC.

This clone showed up just a few times. V gene TRBV28 combines with J gene TRBJ2-2; D is uncertain. Germline CDR1 and CDR2: MDHEN and SYDVKM. The V gene lost 5 bases and the J gene lost 5 bases, with 6 bases spanning the gap. CDR3 size: 12 residues. DNA of the CDR3: TGTGCCAGCAGTCCGGTAACCGGGGAGCTGTTTTTT. Translated, it gives CASSPVTGELFF.

The gene calls are TRBV7-9 and TRBJ1-2; a weak D match, TRBD1 (6 bases). V gave up 5 bases and J gave up 4 bases, with 23 bases separating them. Germline V gene data show CDR1 as SEHNR and CDR2 as FQNEAQ (reference sequence). The CDR3 contains 17 residues. The chain's CDR3 is CASSHYEDSLRSYGYTF. The CDR3, as DNA: TGTGCCAGCAGCCATTACGAGGACAGCCTCAGGTCCTATGGCTACACCTTC.

The CDR3 DNA reads as TGTGCCAGCAGCGTCAGCCCCTATGGCGGGAGTTCCTACAATGAGCAGTTCTTC. Its translation is CASSVSPYGGSSYNEQFF. The chain has TRBV9 and TRBJ2-1, with TRBD2 matching 7 bases. Germline V gives CDR1 SGDLS, CDR2 YYNGEE. The CDR3 loop spans 18 amino acids. With 2 bases clipped from V and 1 base from J, the junction kept 12 bases outside the gene matches.

This clone was observed once. The chain uses TRBV6-5 and TRBJ2-7; 11 nucleotides match TRBD1. This CDR3 is built from 15 residues. V shed 0 bases and J 3 bases; nucleotides not matched to a gene: 1. In germline, CDR1 is MNHEY, CDR2 SVGAGI. CDR3 loop: CASSYSGTGGYEQYF. Written as DNA, the CDR3 is TGTGCCAGCAGTTACTCCGGGACAGGGGGCTACGAGCAGTACTTC.

The chain links TRBV4-1 to TRBJ1-1; 7 nucleotides agree with TRBD1. Germline trimming cut 2 bases from V and 8 bases from J; bases unmatched to any gene: 11. Germline CDR1 MGHRA, CDR2 YSYEKL. There are 15 residues in the CDR3. The CDR3 DNA reads as TGCGCCAGCAGCCAATGGATCCAGGGGACAGAAGAAGCTTTCTTT. Protein product: CASSQWIQGTEEAFF.

This clone was counted only a few times. The genes are TRBV9 and TRBJ1-1, with 8 nucleotides matching TRBD1. The V segment lost 2 bases and the J segment 14 bases; nucleotides outside the gene matches: 8. CDR3 size: 12 residues. In germline, CDR1 is SGDLS, CDR2 YYNGEE. DNA of the CDR3: TGTGCCAGCAGCGTGAGACAGGGGATGGTCTTCTTT. As protein: CASSVRQGMVFF.

The chain uses TRBV6-4 and TRBJ2-1; 9 bases align to TRBD2. V trimming: 4 bases; J trimming: 9 bases; junction bases outside the gene matches: 4. The CDR3 has 13 amino acids. Germline V lookup: CDR1 MRHNA, CDR2 SNTAGT. CDR3 protein: CASSGRAGGEQFF. CDR3 DNA: TGTGCCAGCAGTGGACGAGCGGGAGGTGAGCAGTTCTTC.

The chain joins TRBV5-6 to TRBJ1-3; D unclear. Germline assignment: CDR1 SGHDT and CDR2 YYEEEE. The V and J ends lost 2 bases and 0 bases respectively, with 9 bases between them. This CDR3 has 15 residues. Written as DNA, the CDR3 is TGTGCCAGCAGCTTCGCCACAGACTCTGGAAACACCATATATTTT. It yields the protein CASSFATDSGNTIYF.

The V gene is TRBV25-1, the J gene TRBJ1-2; the D is unclear. The germline V gene has CDR1 MGHDK and CDR2 SYGVNS. This CDR3 spans 13 amino acids. Trimming shortened V by 6 bases and J by 4 bases, and 12 bases separated the two germline ends. The CDR3 sequence is CASREVEVYGYTF. The CDR3 DNA is TGTGCCAGCAGGGAAGTCGAGGTCTATGGCTACACCTTC.